This T cell receptor beta chain was identified during a study of control samples from healthy donors and cancer patients. TCRdb's copy holds only in-frame clones and misses some; the assay was immunoSEQ multiplex PCR. This sample has about 75,000 clones, with about 95% found just once. Germline V gene lookup returns CDR1 SGHVS and CDR2 FNYEAQ. V was clipped by 3 bases and J by 0 bases; unmatched bases: 10. CDR3 length: 18 amino acids. The rearrangement links TRBV7-6 to TRBJ2-2; 7 positions match TRBD1. This clonotype originated in a middle-aged woman in good health. The specimen was blood. The CDR3 DNA reads TGTGCCAGCAGCTTTACCCCGACAGGGCGTACGAACACCGGGGAGCTGTTTTTT. Translation: CASSFTPTGRTNTGELFF.